This entry features one T cell receptor (beta chain) sequence. Its matching antigen is unknown. This CDR3 comprises 15 residues. Per germline, CDR1 SGDLS and CDR2 YYNGEE. V was shortened by 6 bases and J by 2 bases, with 15 bases between the two germline ends. This sample is drawn from a study of Ad26.COV2.S vaccination and SARS-CoV-2 variants. Study-wide points: Placebo recipients showed lower spike-specific TCR breadth than vaccinees.

Clones were read by immunoSEQ multiplex PCR, and TCRdb kept only the in-frame ones, dropping some. The repertoire has some 460,000 clones, 89% of them found once; the top ten carry about 1.5%. This sample's treatment: over 15 received Ad26.COV2.S at low or high dose, single or two shots; a few received placebo; per-sample allocation not given. Following the first vaccine or placebo injection, samples were taken on day 63. The V call is TRBV9, the J call TRBJ2-1, with D perhaps matching TRBD1 or TRBD2 (6 bases each). This TCR was sampled from a person aged 18-65 years who received the Ad26.COV2.S COVID-19 vaccine or a placebo. This material consisted of peripheral blood, taken in a trial of Ad26.COV2.S vaccine versus placebo. The CDR3 DNA is TGTGCCAGCAACATGGCGGGACAACCCTACAATGAGCAGTTCTTC. Its translation: CASNMAGQPYNEQFF.